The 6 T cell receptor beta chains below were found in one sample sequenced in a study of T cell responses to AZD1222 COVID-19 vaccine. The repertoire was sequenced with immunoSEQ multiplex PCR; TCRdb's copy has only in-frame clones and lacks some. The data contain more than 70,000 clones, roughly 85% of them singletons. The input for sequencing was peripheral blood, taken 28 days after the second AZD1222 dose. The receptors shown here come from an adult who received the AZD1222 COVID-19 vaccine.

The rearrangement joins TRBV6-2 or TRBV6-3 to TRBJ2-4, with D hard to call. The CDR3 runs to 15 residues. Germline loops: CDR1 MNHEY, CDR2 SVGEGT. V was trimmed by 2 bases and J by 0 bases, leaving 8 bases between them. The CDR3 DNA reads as TGTGCCAGCAGTTACGTGGCGGTAGCCAAAAACATTCAGTACTTC. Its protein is CASSYVAVAKNIQYF.

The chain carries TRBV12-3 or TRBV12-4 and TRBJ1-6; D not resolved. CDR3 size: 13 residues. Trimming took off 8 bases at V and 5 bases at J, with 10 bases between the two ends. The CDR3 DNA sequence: TGTGCCAGCCTCGGAAGGCATAATTCACCCCTCCACTTT. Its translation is CASLGRHNSPLHF.

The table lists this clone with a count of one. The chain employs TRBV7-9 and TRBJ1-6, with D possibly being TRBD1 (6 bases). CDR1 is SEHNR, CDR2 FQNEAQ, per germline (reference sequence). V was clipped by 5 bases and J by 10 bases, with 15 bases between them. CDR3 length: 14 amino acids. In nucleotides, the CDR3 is TGTGCCAGCAGCGACCCGACAGGAGTATCACCCCTCCACTTT. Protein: CASSDPTGVSPLHF.

CDR3 bases: TGTGCCAGCAGTGGGGACAGCCAATATGGCTACACCTTC. Protein product: CASSGDSQYGYTF. The chain has TRBV28 and TRBJ1-2; 7 bases line up with TRBD1. V lost 5 bases to trimming and J lost 5 bases; unmatched junction nucleotides: 5. Germline lookup yields CDR1 MDHEN and CDR2 SYDVKM. The CDR3 totals 13 residues.

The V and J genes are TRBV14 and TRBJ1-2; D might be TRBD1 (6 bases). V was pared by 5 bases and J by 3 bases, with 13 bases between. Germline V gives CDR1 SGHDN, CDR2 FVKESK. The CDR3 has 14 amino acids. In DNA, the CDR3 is TGTGCCAGCAGCGGGGACATCCTCGACTATGGCTACACCTTC. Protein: CASSGDILDYGYTF. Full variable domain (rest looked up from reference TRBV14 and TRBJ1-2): EAGVTQFPSHSVIEKGQTVTLRCDPISGHDNLYWYRRVMGKEIKFLLHFVKESKQDESGMPNNRFLAERTGGTYSTLKVQPAELEDSGVYFCASSGDILDYGYTFGSGTRLTVV.

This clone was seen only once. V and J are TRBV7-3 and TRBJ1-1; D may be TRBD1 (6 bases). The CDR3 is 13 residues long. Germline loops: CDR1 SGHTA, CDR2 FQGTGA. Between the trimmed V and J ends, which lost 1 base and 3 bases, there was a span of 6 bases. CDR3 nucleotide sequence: TGTGCCAGCAGCTTAAACAGGGACACTGAAGCTTTCTTT. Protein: CASSLNRDTEAFF.